One and the same sample provided the 32 T cell receptor beta chains below, sequenced in a study of blood T cell repertoires in COVID-19. Clones were sequenced by immunoSEQ multiplex PCR, and TCRdb holds only the in-frame ones, with some missing. This table has approximately 35,000 clones, over 75% appearing once. Sequenced: peripheral blood. All receptors derive from an elderly man with active COVID-19.

The V and J genes are TRBV9 and TRBJ2-3; TRBD2 agrees at 7 bases. V lost 0 bases and J lost 6; bases outside the gene matches: 16. Per the germline V gene, CDR1 is SGDLS and CDR2 is YYNGEE. The CDR3 sequence is 18 residues long. Here the CDR3 reads CASSVVPTAWRGRDTQYF. In nucleotides, the CDR3 is TGTGCCAGCAGCGTAGTGCCTACCGCCTGGCGGGGGAGGGATACGCAGTATTTT.

This clone was seen more than once but under ten times. The J gene is TRBJ2-3, the V gene TRBV29-1, with TRBD1 as a possible D gene (5 bases). The V gene's germline CDR1 is SQVTM and CDR2 ANQGSEA. The CDR3 runs 13 residues. The V gene lost 2 bases and the J gene lost 5 bases, with 11 bases spanning the gap. In nucleotides, the CDR3 is TGCAGCGTTGAACGGCAGGGTGGAGATACGCAGTATTTT. Protein product: CSVERQGGDTQYF.

The chain combines TRBV7-8 with TRBJ1-1; D possibly corresponds to TRBD1 (6 bases). The germline V gene encodes CDR1 SGHVS and CDR2 FQNEAQ. V was cut by 1 base and J by 8 bases, with 17 bases left in between. This CDR3 spans 15 amino acids. The CDR3 protein is CASSLVWGGDKEAFF. The CDR3 DNA reads as TGTGCCAGCAGCTTAGTTTGGGGAGGGGACAAGGAAGCTTTCTTT.

The chain combines TRBV9 with TRBJ1-4; 10 nucleotides line up with TRBD1. Germline CDR1 is SGDLS and CDR2 is YYNGEE. V lost 3 bases, J lost 6 bases, and 2 bases stayed unmatched. This CDR3 comprises 14 residues. DNA for the CDR3: TGTGCCAGCAGCGGGACAGGGGGATATGAAAAACTGTTTTTT. Residues: CASSGTGGYEKLFF.

V is TRBV7-2 and J is TRBJ1-2, with D possibly TRBD1 on 6 matching bases. The V end was cut by 5 bases, the J end by 2 bases, with 21 bases between. The CDR3 covers 17 residues. Germline V gene lookup returns CDR1 SGHTA and CDR2 FQGNSA. The CDR3 DNA reads as TGTGCCAGCAGCGGGGGCGGACAGTTTTTACGCAACTATGGCTACACCTTC. This gives the protein CASSGGGQFLRNYGYTF.

The chain joins TRBV19 to TRBJ1-1; D gene uncertain. Trimming left V 3 bases short and J 9 bases short, with 8 bases between. This CDR3 spans 11 amino acids. Germline V gene sequence: CDR1 LNHDA, CDR2 SQIVND (reference sequence). As DNA, the CDR3 is TGTGCCAGTAGTATGGAGGGCCAAGCTTTCTTT. This translates into CASSMEGQAFF.

The chain couples TRBV6-5 to TRBJ1-6; the match to TRBD1 covers 7 bases. Germline CDR1 and CDR2: MNHEY and SVGAGI. This CDR3 contains 15 residues. V shed 5 bases, J shed 6 bases, and the junction held 7 bases outside the gene matches. The CDR3 loop reads CASSLRTGSNSPLHF. The CDR3 DNA follows: TGTGCCAGCAGTCTGCGGACAGGTTCTAATTCACCCCTCCACTTT.

In its sample, this clone was seen once. The DNA for the CDR3 is TGTGCCAGCAGTCGACAGTCACAAGAGACCCAGTACTTC. Its protein is CASSRQSQETQYF. This rearrangement joins TRBV12-3 or TRBV12-4 to TRBJ2-5, with a possible D match to TRBD1 (5 bases). The V and J ends lost 5 bases and 2 bases respectively, with 9 bases between them. The CDR3 is made up of 13 amino acids.

This chain connects TRBV12-3 or TRBV12-4 to TRBJ1-2, with TRBD1 matching 8 bases. The V segment lost 6 bases and the J segment 3 bases; nucleotides outside the gene matches: 3. The CDR3 contains 13 residues. The CDR3, as DNA: TGTGCCAGCAGGACAGGGGCACACTATGGCTACACCTTC. It encodes CASRTGAHYGYTF.

V and J are TRBV28 and TRBJ1-4, with 8 bases identical to TRBD1. The CDR3 length is 15 residues. With 0 bases clipped from V and 6 bases from J, the junction kept 3 bases outside the gene matches. Germline lookup yields CDR1 MDHEN and CDR2 SYDVKM. This CDR3 reads CASSLWGQDDEKLFF. In nucleotides, the CDR3 is TGTGCCAGCAGTTTATGGGGACAGGATGATGAAAAACTGTTTTTT.

J is TRBJ2-7 and V is TRBV13; D unclear. Trimming removed 3 bases at V and 5 bases at J, with 14 bases between. The CDR3 has 14 amino acids. Germline V gene sequence: CDR1 PRHDT, CDR2 FYEKMQ (reference sequence). Here the CDR3 DNA reads TGTGCCAGCAGCTTCACGGGTATCTATGACGAGCAGTACTTC. Encoded protein: CASSFTGIYDEQYF.

This clone was detected only once. The junction and the germline gene differ at one end; a read error may be behind it. The chain joins TRBV27 to TRBJ2-7, with D perhaps matching TRBD1 (6 bases). The germline gives CDR1 MNHEY, CDR2 SMNVEV (reference sequence). The CDR3 has 15 amino acids. This chain's CDR3 is CASSLLGTSYYEQYF. CDR3 in DNA: TGTGCCAGCAGCTTATTAGGGACATCATACTACGAGCAGTACTTC.

This sequence joins TRBV7-2 and TRBJ1-5; D unresolved. This CDR3 region has 13 residues. Germline lookup yields CDR1 SGHTA and CDR2 FQGNSA. V dropped 6 bases and J dropped 4 bases, with 10 bases sitting between them. CDR3 nucleotide sequence: TGTGCCAGCAGTCAAAGAGGGAATCAGCCCCAGCATTTT. Encoded protein: CASSQRGNQPQHF.

The gene calls are TRBV28 and TRBJ1-3; D remains unclear. V dropped 3 bases and J dropped 3 bases, with 9 bases sitting between them. Germline CDR1 and CDR2: MDHEN and SYDVKM. This CDR3 region has 14 residues. The DNA of the CDR3 is TGTGCCAGCAGTTTTCCGAACAGTGGAAACACCATATATTTT. Residues: CASSFPNSGNTIYF.

The chain carries TRBV4-3 and TRBJ1-1; TRBD1 might be the D (5 bases). V lost 3 bases and J lost 1, with 9 bases in between. The CDR3 spans 14 residues. The germline V gene encodes CDR1 LGHNA and CDR2 YSLEER. In DNA, the CDR3 is TGCGCCAGCAGCCAGTCGGGGGAGAACACTGAAGCTTTCTTT. This translates into CASSQSGENTEAFF.

The J gene is TRBJ1-2, the V gene TRBV3-1 (or the pseudogene TRBV3-2); no definite D call. Germline values: CDR1 LGHDT, CDR2 YNNKEL (reference sequence). V was pared by 4 bases and J by 8 bases, with 14 bases between. There are 13 residues in the CDR3. The CDR3 nucleotides are TGTGCCAGCAGCCGGGAGGGATCAGGAGGCTACACCTTC. It specifies CASSREGSGGYTF.

The V and J genes are TRBV5-4 and TRBJ2-2; 9 nucleotides match TRBD1. With V trimmed by 2 bases and J by 5 bases, 4 bases remained unmatched. This CDR3 spans 15 amino acids. Germline V gene data show CDR1 as SGHNT and CDR2 as YYREEE (reference sequence). This CDR3 reads CASSLRTGETGELFF. The CDR3 DNA is TGTGCCAGCAGCTTAAGGACAGGGGAGACCGGGGAGCTGTTTTTT.

The chain carries TRBV6-5 and TRBJ2-7; D call uncertain. The CDR3 consists of 14 residues. The germline gives CDR1 MNHEY, CDR2 SVGAGI. V was shortened by 4 bases and J by 0 bases, with 10 bases between the two germline ends. CDR3 protein: CASSSLPGSYEQYF. The CDR3 nucleotides are TGTGCCAGCAGTTCCTTGCCCGGCTCCTACGAGCAGTACTTC.

The chain joins TRBV30 to TRBJ1-4, with D perhaps matching TRBD1 (5 bases). V lost 5 bases, J lost 3 bases, and 13 bases lay in between. The CDR3 has 14 residues. Germline CDR1 is GTSNPN and CDR2 is SVGIG (reference sequence). The CDR3 nucleotides are TGTGCCTGGCGGGCCGCGGGGGCTAATGAAAAACTGTTTTTT. Translation gives CAWRAAGANEKLFF.

The table lists this clone with a count of one. The chain uses TRBV7-9 and TRBJ1-1, with 7 bases lining up with TRBD1. V dropped 3 bases and J dropped 1; count of bases not matched to a gene: 2. Per the germline V gene, CDR1 is SEHNR and CDR2 is FQNEAQ (reference sequence). CDR3 size: 14 residues. The CDR3 DNA sequence: TGTGCCAGCAGCTTCGCAGGGGGGAACACTGAAGCTTTCTTT. Translated: CASSFAGGNTEAFF. Looking up the rest from reference TRBV7-9 and TRBJ1-1 gives the full variable domain: DTGVSQNPRHKITKRGQNVTFRCDPISEHNRLYWYRQTLGQGPEFLTYFQNEAQLEKSRLLSDRFSAERPKGSFSTLEIQRTEQGDSAMYLCASSFAGGNTEAFFGQGTRLTVV.

The rearrangement uses TRBV7-9 and TRBJ2-5; 7 nucleotides match TRBD1. After removal of 5 bases from V and 4 bases from J, the junction contained 7 bases not matched to a gene. The length of the CDR3 is 14 residues. Germline V gene sequence: CDR1 SEHNR, CDR2 FQNEAQ (reference sequence). CDR3 residues: CASSPTGTVETQYF. The CDR3 nucleotides read TGTGCCAGCAGCCCCACGGGGACAGTAGAGACCCAGTACTTC.

V and J are TRBV2 and TRBJ2-3; maybe TRBD1 (6 bases). CDR3 length: 14 amino acids. CDR1 is SNHLY, CDR2 FYNNEI, per germline. V was clipped by 5 bases and J by 1 base, with 10 bases between them. The CDR3: CASSQGYGTDTQYF. The CDR3 bases are TGTGCCAGCAGTCAGGGGTATGGCACAGATACGCAGTATTTT.

The V and J genes are TRBV5-1 and TRBJ2-1, with D perhaps matching TRBD1 (6 bases). Trimming pared 2 bases from V and 1 base from J, leaving 10 bases between. The V gene's germline CDR1 is SGHRS and CDR2 YFSETQ. This CDR3 contains 15 residues. This CDR3 reads CASSFGDMSYNEQFF. The DNA of the CDR3 is TGCGCCAGCAGCTTCGGGGACATGTCCTACAATGAGCAGTTCTTC. The whole variable domain, filled in from reference TRBV5-1 and TRBJ2-1, reads KAGVTQTPRYLIKTRGQQVTLSCSPISGHRSVSWYQQTPGQGLQFLFEYFSETQRNKGNFPGRFSGRQFSNSRSEMNVSTLELGDSALYLCASSFGDMSYNEQFFGPGTRLTVL.

The gene calls are TRBV7-2 and TRBJ2-3, with 8 positions matching TRBD2. The CDR3 covers 16 residues. The V and J ends lost 7 bases and 2 bases, in that order; junction bases with no gene match: 11. The V gene's germline CDR1 is SGHTA and CDR2 FQGNSA. This CDR3 is CASIWTSLTLTDTQYF. CDR3 sequence (DNA): TGTGCCAGCATCTGGACTAGCCTTACACTCACAGATACGCAGTATTTT.

The chain combines TRBV19 with TRBJ1-1, with D tentatively TRBD1 (6 bases). Germline values: CDR1 LNHDA, CDR2 SQIVND (reference sequence). The CDR3 is made up of 14 amino acids. V lost 6 bases, J lost 2 bases, and 13 bases lay in between. The CDR3 sequence is CASSGGLGNTEAFF. As DNA, the CDR3 is TGTGCCAGTAGCGGGGGGCTAGGAAACACTGAAGCTTTCTTT.

This chain links TRBV6-6 with TRBJ1-2; D is uncertain. V was cut by 6 bases and J by 2 bases, with 13 bases left in between. The CDR3 totals 14 residues. Germline CDR1 reads MNHNY; CDR2 reads SVGAGI (reference sequence). In DNA form, the CDR3 reads TGTGCCAGCAGGAATGGGCAGAAAAACTATGGCTACACCTTC. It specifies CASRNGQKNYGYTF.

The rearrangement uses TRBV7-2 and TRBJ2-3; 9 nucleotides match TRBD2. The germline CDR1 and CDR2 sequences are SGHTA and FQGNSA. J gave up 9 bases and V 3 bases, and 10 bases lay outside the gene matches. This CDR3 region has 15 residues. In nucleotides, the CDR3 is TGTGCCAGCAGCTTCGCGGGGGGGACCCCTAACACGCAGTATTTT. This translates into CASSFAGGTPNTQYF.

The genes are TRBV30 and TRBJ1-1; D not resolved. Trimming took off 6 bases at V and 7 bases at J, with 6 bases between the two ends. Germline V gene lookup returns CDR1 GTSNPN and CDR2 SVGIG (reference sequence). CDR3 length equals 9 residues. The CDR3 is CACGYEAFF. The CDR3 DNA reads TGTGCCTGCGGTTATGAAGCTTTCTTT.

The chain is built from TRBV3-1 (or the pseudogene TRBV3-2) and TRBJ1-1; D might be TRBD1 (6 bases). Trimming took off 4 bases at V and 10 bases at J, with 13 bases between the two ends. In germline, CDR1 is LGHDT, CDR2 YNNKEL (reference sequence). This CDR3 comprises 12 residues. As DNA, the CDR3 is TGTGCCAGCAGCCCCTTACAGGGAAGAGCTTTCTTT. As protein: CASSPLQGRAFF.

The chain combines TRBV4-3 with TRBJ2-1; D may be TRBD2 (6 bases). This CDR3 comprises 15 residues. The V gene's germline CDR1 is LGHNA and CDR2 YSLEER. The ends were cut back, 2 bases at V and 5 bases at J, with 13 bases in the middle. The CDR3 DNA sequence: TGCGCCAGCAGCCAAAGACTAGGCGGGGACAATGAGCAGTTCTTC. This gives the protein CASSQRLGGDNEQFF.

The chain joins TRBV6-5 to TRBJ2-7; TRBD1 matches at 11 bases. Germline lookup yields CDR1 MNHEY and CDR2 SVGAGI. The J segment lost 4 bases and the V segment lost 8 bases, leaving 7 bases of the junction unmatched. The CDR3 has 14 amino acids. CDR3 sequence (DNA): TGTGCCAGCGGATGGACAGGGGGCCTTTACGAGCAGTACTTC. Translation: CASGWTGGLYEQYF.

The rearrangement links TRBV5-1 to TRBJ2-7; tentatively, D is TRBD2 (5 bases). Germline V gene data show CDR1 as SGHRS and CDR2 as YFSETQ. V gave up 5 bases and J gave up 0 bases, with 12 bases separating them. CDR3 size: 14 residues. CDR3 amino acids: CASRGDTTSYEQYF. CDR3 nucleotides: TGCGCCAGCAGGGGAGACACAACCTCCTACGAGCAGTACTTC.